Listed here is a single T cell receptor (beta chain). Data came from immunoSEQ multiplex PCR; TCRdb stores just in-frame clones and leaves some out. The table lists fewer than 16,000 clones, 75% to 85% of them singletons, with around 4.2% in the top ten. In germline, CDR1 is SQVTM, CDR2 ANQGSEA. Between the trimmed V and J ends, which lost 6 bases and 3 bases, there was a span of 14 bases. The CDR3 is made up of 13 amino acids. The data were taken from a study of T cell repertoires in ileal Crohn's disease. V gene TRBV29-1 combines with J gene TRBJ1-1; perhaps TRBD1 as D (6 bases). The clonotype was recovered from an adult with Crohn's disease. Sequenced material: ileal tissue. CDR3 sequence reads: CSVQGRMHTEAFF. In DNA, the CDR3 is TGCAGCGTACAGGGAAGAATGCACACTGAAGCTTTCTTT.